These 20 T cell receptor beta chains share one sample of origin, sequenced in a study of shared clonotypes between healthy human individuals (dated by TCRdb to the early 2020s). Library prep was done by the immunoSEQ multiplex PCR assay. The table comes from immuneACCESS by way of TCRdb, which keeps in-frame sequences with V and J called. Part of the clones is missing from these tables; in studies checked, under half for an unresolved V gene and the rest for unknown reasons. The sample table shows about 2,200,000 clones, and more than 85% are seen once. More than 1.5% of the sample is in the top ten clones. For the CD8 naive samples, CD45RO-negative cells were positively selected for CCR7, yielding a CD45RA+CCR7+ population from which TemRA cells were excluded. The sample comprised naive CD8+ T cells from PBMCs. Interpreted using the paper, the cell subset or site label stands for: CD45RA+CCR7+. These receptors were collected from a man between 18 and 29 years old in good health. Some clones in this sample may be carry-over from other donors' samples.

The rearrangement links TRBV27 to TRBJ2-3, with 9 bases aligning to TRBD2. After removal of 5 bases from V and 2 bases from J, the junction contained 17 bases not matched to a gene. This CDR3 has 19 residues. Germline V gives CDR1 MNHEY, CDR2 SMNVEV (reference sequence). The CDR3 DNA is TGTGCCAGCAGTCCTGAGGGGATTACGCCTAGCGGGGCCACAGATACGCAGTATTTT. Residues: CASSPEGITPSGATDTQYF.

The chain joins TRBV27 to TRBJ2-2; possible D gene TRBD1, 6 bases. Trimming removed 2 bases from V and 4 bases from J, with 11 bases in between. The germline V gene has CDR1 MNHEY and CDR2 SMNVEV (reference sequence). This CDR3 region has 15 residues. CDR3 protein: CASSLGVGATGELFF. The CDR3 DNA sequence: TGTGCCAGCAGTTTAGGGGTGGGGGCCACCGGGGAGCTGTTTTTT.

CDR3 nucleotides: TGTGCCAGCAGTTACACAGTCCCGGGACTAGCGGGAGTTGGAGCCGGGGAGCTGTTTTTT. Translated, it gives CASSYTVPGLAGVGAGELFF. The chain employs TRBV28 and TRBJ2-2, with 14 bases identical to TRBD2. J was trimmed by 6 bases and V by 4 bases; bases with no gene match: 16. The germline CDR1 and CDR2 sequences are MDHEN and SYDVKM. This CDR3 is 20 amino acids long.

CDR3 in amino acids: CASRPRDRVPGELFF. As DNA, the CDR3 is TGTGCCAGCAGACCTAGGGACAGGGTCCCCGGGGAGCTGTTTTTT. The chain combines TRBV7-9 with TRBJ2-2, with TRBD1 matching over 9 bases. With V trimmed by 6 bases and J by 6 bases, 8 bases remained unmatched. The CDR3 spans 15 residues. Germline CDR1 reads SEHNR; CDR2 reads FQNEAQ (reference sequence).

This clone was observed once. The chain employs TRBV28 and TRBJ2-7; D possibly corresponds to TRBD1 (6 bases). Germline CDR1 is MDHEN and CDR2 is SYDVKM. This CDR3 comprises 14 residues. The V end was cut by 5 bases, the J end by 2 bases, with 13 bases between. The chain's CDR3 is CASSLQGSAYEQYF. DNA of the CDR3: TGTGCCAGCAGTCTACAGGGATCCGCCTACGAGCAGTACTTC.

This rearrangement joins TRBV28 to TRBJ1-6; D is perhaps TRBD1 (5 bases). Germline lookup yields CDR1 MDHEN and CDR2 SYDVKM. Trimming shortened V by 4 bases and J by 9 bases, and 7 bases separated the two germline ends. There are 12 residues in the CDR3. CDR3 protein: CASSYGGSPLHF. For the CDR3, the DNA is TGTGCCAGCAGTTATGGGGGTTCACCCCTCCACTTT.

Comments on this clone: Other DNA sequences in the sample encode the same CDR3. CDR3 sequence (DNA): TGTGCCAGCAGTTTACTGGGGTCTACCTACGAGCAGTACTTC. This translates into CASSLLGSTYEQYF. The rearrangement joins TRBV27 to TRBJ2-7, with D unresolved. Trimming removed 2 bases from V and 2 bases from J, with 10 bases in between. This CDR3 is built from 14 residues. CDR1 is MNHEY, CDR2 SMNVEV, per germline (reference sequence).

In its sample, this clone was seen a few times. The chain is built from TRBV10-1 and TRBJ2-2; a possible D gene is TRBD1 (5 bases). This CDR3 is 13 amino acids long. CDR1 and CDR2 from the germline V gene are WNHNN and SYGVQD (reference sequence). With 7 bases removed from V and 4 bases from J, the gap between germline ends came to 10 bases. CDR3 sequence: CASTDSPTGELFF. The DNA for the CDR3 is TGCGCCAGCACAGACAGCCCCACCGGGGAGCTGTTTTTT.

The chain is built from TRBV19 and TRBJ1-3, with D perhaps matching TRBD1 (5 bases). Germline CDR1 reads LNHDA; CDR2 reads SQIVND (reference sequence). The ends were cut back, 3 bases at V and 8 bases at J, with 11 bases in the middle. This CDR3 has 13 amino acids. The DNA for the CDR3 is TGTGCCAGTAGTATTGGAAAAGGGGACACCATATATTTT. Translation gives CASSIGKGDTIYF.

A word on this clone: Other DNA sequences within the sample encode an identical CDR3. V is TRBV29-1 and J is TRBJ2-7, with D maybe TRBD1 (8 bases). Trimming shortened V by 3 bases and J by 4 bases, and 16 bases separated the two germline ends. The CDR3 runs to 14 residues. The germline CDR1 and CDR2 sequences are SQVTM and ANQGSEA. DNA of the CDR3: TGCAGCGTTGAGGGAGGGACAGGAGGGTACGAGCAGTACTTC. Translating it yields CSVEGGTGGYEQYF.

This chain connects TRBV4-3 to TRBJ2-2; D is unresolved. This CDR3 region has 14 residues. The V end was cut by 3 bases, the J end by 6 bases, with 11 bases between. Germline assignment: CDR1 LGHNA and CDR2 YSLEER. The CDR3 loop is CASSQTLFAGELFF. As DNA, the CDR3 is TGCGCCAGCAGCCAGACTCTCTTCGCCGGGGAGCTGTTTTTT.

The chain uses TRBV10-1 and TRBJ2-5, with TRBD1 matching 7 bases. The length of the CDR3 is 13 residues. V gave up 8 bases and J gave up 7 bases; unmatched junction bases: 10. CDR1 is WNHNN, CDR2 SYGVQD, per germline (reference sequence). The CDR3 coding sequence is TGCGCCAGCCTTGACAGGGTCAATCGGACCCAGTACTTC. Residues: CASLDRVNRTQYF.

V is TRBV7-9 and J is TRBJ1-2; 8 positions match TRBD1. Trimming at V came to 6 bases and at J to 3 bases, leaving 3 bases not matched to a gene. The germline gives CDR1 SEHNR, CDR2 FQNEAQ (reference sequence). The CDR3 consists of 13 residues. The CDR3 is CASRSGGDYGYTF. The DNA for the CDR3 is TGTGCCAGCAGATCAGGGGGCGACTATGGCTACACCTTC.

DNA for the CDR3: TGCAGCGTTGTAGGGGGTGGGGGTGAAAAACTGTTTTTT. Protein sequence: CSVVGGGGEKLFF. This chain connects TRBV29-1 to TRBJ1-4; tentatively, D is TRBD1 (6 bases). Trimming removed 4 bases from V and 7 bases from J, with 13 bases in between. This CDR3 has 13 amino acids. The V gene's germline CDR1 is SQVTM and CDR2 ANQGSEA.

The chain employs TRBV4-1 and TRBJ2-7; 9 nucleotides line up with TRBD2. V shed 3 bases, J shed 6 bases, and the junction held 18 bases outside the gene matches. Looked up from germline, CDR1 is MGHRA and CDR2 is YSYEKL. The CDR3 extends over 18 amino acids. The CDR3: CASSHIPAVAGDWSEQYF. Written as DNA, the CDR3 is TGCGCCAGCAGCCATATCCCAGCGGTAGCGGGAGACTGGAGCGAGCAGTACTTC.

The rearrangement uses TRBV7-9 and TRBJ2-5; 8 bases fit TRBD2. Germline V CDR1 and CDR2: SEHNR, FQNEAQ (reference sequence). The CDR3 sequence is 15 residues long. With V trimmed by 3 bases and J by 4 bases, 7 bases remained unmatched. This CDR3 reads CASSFEVRGGETQYF. Written as DNA, the CDR3 is TGTGCCAGCAGCTTTGAAGTTCGGGGGGGAGAGACCCAGTACTTC.

The rearrangement joins TRBV10-3 to TRBJ2-7; D may be TRBD1 (5 bases). V lost 0 bases and J lost 3, with 9 bases in between. Germline loops: CDR1 ENHRY, CDR2 SYGVKD. CDR3 length equals 14 residues. CDR3 amino acids: CAISESNRLYEQYF. In DNA form, the CDR3 reads TGTGCCATCAGTGAGTCGAACAGGCTCTACGAGCAGTACTTC.

The CDR3 DNA is TGTGCCAGCAGCTACACCCTAGCGGGAGCCGTTGAGCAGTTCTTC. It is translated as CASSYTLAGAVEQFF. The chain couples TRBV7-6 to TRBJ2-1; 10 bases fit TRBD2. V lost 4 bases, J lost 9 bases, and 9 bases stayed unmatched. The CDR3 sequence is 15 residues long. Germline values: CDR1 SGHVS, CDR2 FNYEAQ.

The V call is TRBV7-6, the J call TRBJ1-3; D not resolved. CDR1 and CDR2 (germline): SGHVS, FNYEAQ. The CDR3 spans 14 residues. V dropped 3 bases and J dropped 6 bases, with 12 bases sitting between them. The CDR3 loop reads CASSFGVSKNTIYF. The CDR3 DNA reads as TGTGCCAGCAGCTTTGGGGTCTCCAAAAACACCATATATTTT.

In DNA form, the CDR3 reads TGTGCCAGCAGCCCGTTTGGGTATTATGGCTACACCTTC. Translating gives CASSPFGYYGYTF. J is TRBJ1-2 and V is TRBV28; D is uncertain. CDR1 and CDR2 (germline): MDHEN, SYDVKM. With 6 bases removed from V and 5 bases from J, the gap between germline ends came to 13 bases. This CDR3 is 13 amino acids long.